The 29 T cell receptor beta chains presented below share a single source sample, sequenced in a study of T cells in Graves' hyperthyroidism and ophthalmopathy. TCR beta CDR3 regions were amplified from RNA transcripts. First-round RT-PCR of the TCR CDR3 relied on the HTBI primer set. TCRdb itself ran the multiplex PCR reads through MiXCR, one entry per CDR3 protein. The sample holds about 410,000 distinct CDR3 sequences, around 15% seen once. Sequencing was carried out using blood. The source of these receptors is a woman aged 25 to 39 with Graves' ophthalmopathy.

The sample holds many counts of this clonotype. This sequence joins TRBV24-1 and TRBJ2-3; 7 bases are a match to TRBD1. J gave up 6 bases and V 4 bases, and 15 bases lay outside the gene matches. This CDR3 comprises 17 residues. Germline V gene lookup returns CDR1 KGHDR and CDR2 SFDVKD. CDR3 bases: TGTGCCACCAGTGACGCCGGGACAGTCCGTAATCTGGATACGCAGTATTTT. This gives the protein CATSDAGTVRNLDTQYF.

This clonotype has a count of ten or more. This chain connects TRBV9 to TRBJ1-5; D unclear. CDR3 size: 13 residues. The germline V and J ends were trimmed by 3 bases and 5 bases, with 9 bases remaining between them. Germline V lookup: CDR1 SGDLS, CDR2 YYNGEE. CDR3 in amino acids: CASSEGRDQPQHF. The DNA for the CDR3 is TGTGCCAGCAGCGAGGGTCGGGATCAGCCCCAGCATTTT.

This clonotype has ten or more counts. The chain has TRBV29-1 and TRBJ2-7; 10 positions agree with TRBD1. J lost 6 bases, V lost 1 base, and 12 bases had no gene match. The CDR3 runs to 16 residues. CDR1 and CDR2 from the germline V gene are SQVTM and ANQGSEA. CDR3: CSVEGGPGTGVAEQYF. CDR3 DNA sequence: TGCAGCGTTGAAGGGGGCCCCGGGACAGGGGTAGCCGAGCAGTACTTC.

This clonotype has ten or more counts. The CDR3 is CASSPRGDYPETSTDTQYF. As DNA, the CDR3 is TGTGCCAGCAGCCCCCGAGGCGACTACCCCGAGACTAGCACAGATACGCAGTATTTT. This sequence joins TRBV11-2 and TRBJ2-3, with D possibly being TRBD2 (5 bases). The CDR3 has 19 amino acids. Germline CDR1 and CDR2: SGHAT and FQNNGV. V dropped 5 bases and J dropped 0 bases, with 24 bases sitting between them. The full variable domain, its missing parts supplied by reference TRBV11-2 and TRBJ2-3, is EAGVAQSPRYKIIEKRQSVAFWCNPISGHATLYWYQQILGQGPKLLIQFQNNGVVDDSQLPKDRFSAERLKGVDSTLKIQPAKLEDSAVYLCASSPRGDYPETSTDTQYFGPGTRLTVL.

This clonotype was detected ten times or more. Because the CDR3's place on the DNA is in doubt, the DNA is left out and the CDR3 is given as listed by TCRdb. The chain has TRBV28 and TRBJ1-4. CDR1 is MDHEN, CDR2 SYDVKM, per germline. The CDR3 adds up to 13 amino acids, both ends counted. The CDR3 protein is CASSTSGSEKLFF.

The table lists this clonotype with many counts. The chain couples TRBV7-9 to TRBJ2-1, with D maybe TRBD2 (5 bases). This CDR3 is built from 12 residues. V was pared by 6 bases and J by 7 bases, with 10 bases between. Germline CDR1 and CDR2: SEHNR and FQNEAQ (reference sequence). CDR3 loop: CASRRTGNEQFF. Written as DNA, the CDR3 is TGTGCCAGCAGAAGAACGGGGAATGAGCAGTTCTTC. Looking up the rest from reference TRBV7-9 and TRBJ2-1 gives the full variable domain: DTGVSQNPRHKITKRGQNVTFRCDPISEHNRLYWYRQTLGQGPEFLTYFQNEAQLEKSRLLSDRFSAERPKGSFSTLEIQRTEQGDSAMYLCASRRTGNEQFFGPGTRLTVL.

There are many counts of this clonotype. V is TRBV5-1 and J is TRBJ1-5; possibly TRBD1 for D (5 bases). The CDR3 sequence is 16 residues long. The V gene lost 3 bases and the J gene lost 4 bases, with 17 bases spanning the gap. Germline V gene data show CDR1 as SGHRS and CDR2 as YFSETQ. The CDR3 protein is CASSSTGTPVNQPQHF. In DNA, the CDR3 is TGCGCCAGCAGCTCGACCGGGACGCCAGTAAATCAGCCCCAGCATTTT.

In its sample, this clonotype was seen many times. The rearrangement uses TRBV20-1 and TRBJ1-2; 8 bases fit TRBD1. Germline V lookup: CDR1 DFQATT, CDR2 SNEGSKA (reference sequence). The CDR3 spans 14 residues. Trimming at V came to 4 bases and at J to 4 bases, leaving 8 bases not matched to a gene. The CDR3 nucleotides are TGCAGTGCTATAAAACCCCAGGGGGCCTATGGCTACACCTTC. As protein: CSAIKPQGAYGYTF.

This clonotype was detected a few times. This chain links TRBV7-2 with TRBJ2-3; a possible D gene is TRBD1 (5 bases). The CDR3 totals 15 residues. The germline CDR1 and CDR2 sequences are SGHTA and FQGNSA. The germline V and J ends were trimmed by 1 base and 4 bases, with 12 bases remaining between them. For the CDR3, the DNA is TGTGCCAGCAGCTTAGTGGGTGGGGCCCCAGATACGCAGTATTTT. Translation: CASSLVGGAPDTQYF.

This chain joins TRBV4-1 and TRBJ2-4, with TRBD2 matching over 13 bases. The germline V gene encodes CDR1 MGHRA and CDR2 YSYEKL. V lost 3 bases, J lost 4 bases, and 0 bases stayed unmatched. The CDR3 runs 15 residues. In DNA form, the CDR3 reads TGCGCCAGCAGCCAGGGACTAGCGGGGAAAAACATTCAGTACTTC. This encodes CASSQGLAGKNIQYF.

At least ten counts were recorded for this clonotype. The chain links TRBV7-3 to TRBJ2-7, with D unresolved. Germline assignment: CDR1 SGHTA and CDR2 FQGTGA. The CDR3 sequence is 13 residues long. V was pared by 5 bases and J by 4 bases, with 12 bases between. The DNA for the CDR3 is TGTGCCAGCAGCCTTAACGGTGGGTACGAGCAGTACTTC. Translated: CASSLNGGYEQYF.

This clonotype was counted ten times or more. The CDR3 loop reads CASSHLFTGDNEQFF. In DNA, the CDR3 is TGTGCCAGCAGCCACCTCTTCACGGGGGACAATGAGCAGTTCTTC. The chain carries TRBV3-1 and TRBJ2-1, with D tentatively TRBD2 (6 bases). Germline V gene data show CDR1 as LGHDT and CDR2 as YNNKEL (reference sequence). Trimming cost V 3 bases and J 5 bases, with 14 bases left between them. The CDR3 consists of 15 residues.

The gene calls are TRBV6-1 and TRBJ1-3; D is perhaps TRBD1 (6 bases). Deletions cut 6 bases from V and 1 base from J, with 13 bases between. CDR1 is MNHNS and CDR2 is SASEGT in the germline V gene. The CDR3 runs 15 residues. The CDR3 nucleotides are TGTGCCAGCAGCGCCCAGGGGATTTCTGGAAACACCATATATTTT. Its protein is CASSAQGISGNTIYF.

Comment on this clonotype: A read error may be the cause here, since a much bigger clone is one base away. The CDR3 is CASSGAGREKLFF. The CDR3 nucleotides read TGTGCCAGCAGTGGGGCAGGACGAGAAAAACTGTTTTTT. The chain couples TRBV2 to TRBJ1-4, with D hard to call. V was pared by 4 bases and J by 8 bases, with 11 bases between. Germline V gene sequence: CDR1 SNHLY, CDR2 FYNNEI. This CDR3 contains 13 residues.

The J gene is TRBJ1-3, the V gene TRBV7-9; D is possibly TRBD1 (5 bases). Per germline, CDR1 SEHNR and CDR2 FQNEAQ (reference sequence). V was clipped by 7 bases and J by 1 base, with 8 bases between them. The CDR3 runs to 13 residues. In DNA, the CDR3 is TGTGCCAGCAACCAGGGTTCTGGAAACACCATATATTTT. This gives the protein CASNQGSGNTIYF. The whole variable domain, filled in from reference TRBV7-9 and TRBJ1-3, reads DTGVSQNPRHKITKRGQNVTFRCDPISEHNRLYWYRQTLGQGPEFLTYFQNEAQLEKSRLLSDRFSAERPKGSFSTLEIQRTEQGDSAMYLCASNQGSGNTIYFGEGSWLTVV.

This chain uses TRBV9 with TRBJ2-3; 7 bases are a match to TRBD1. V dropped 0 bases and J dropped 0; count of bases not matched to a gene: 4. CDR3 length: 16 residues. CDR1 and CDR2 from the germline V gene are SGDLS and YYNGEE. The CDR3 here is CASSVVAGGSTDTQYF. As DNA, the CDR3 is TGTGCCAGCAGCGTAGTGGCAGGGGGAAGCACAGATACGCAGTATTTT.

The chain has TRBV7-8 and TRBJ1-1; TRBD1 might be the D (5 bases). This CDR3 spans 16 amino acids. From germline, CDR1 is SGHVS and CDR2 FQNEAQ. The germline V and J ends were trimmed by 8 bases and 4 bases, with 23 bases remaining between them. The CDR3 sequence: CASGITQVGGITEAFF. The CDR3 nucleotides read TGTGCCAGCGGAATCACACAGGTCGGGGGAATCACTGAAGCTTTCTTT.

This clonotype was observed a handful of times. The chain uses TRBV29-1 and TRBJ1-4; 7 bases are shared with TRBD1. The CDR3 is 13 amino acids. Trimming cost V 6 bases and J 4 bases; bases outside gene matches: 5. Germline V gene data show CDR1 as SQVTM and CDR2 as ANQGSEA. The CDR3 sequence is CSVRTGINEKLFF. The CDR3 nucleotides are TGCAGCGTGCGGACAGGAATTAATGAAAAACTGTTTTTT.

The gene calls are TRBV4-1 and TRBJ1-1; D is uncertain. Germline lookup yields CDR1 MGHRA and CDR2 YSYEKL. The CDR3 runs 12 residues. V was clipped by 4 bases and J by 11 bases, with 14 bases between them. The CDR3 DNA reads TGCGCCAGCAGCCCGCCGAGTACTCGCGCTTTCTTT. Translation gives CASSPPSTRAFF.

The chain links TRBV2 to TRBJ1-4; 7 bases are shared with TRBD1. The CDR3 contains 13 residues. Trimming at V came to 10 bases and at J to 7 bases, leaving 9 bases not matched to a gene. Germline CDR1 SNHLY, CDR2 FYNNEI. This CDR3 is CATPGGPGEKLFF. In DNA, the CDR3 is TGTGCCACTCCAGGGGGGCCGGGTGAAAAACTGTTTTTT.

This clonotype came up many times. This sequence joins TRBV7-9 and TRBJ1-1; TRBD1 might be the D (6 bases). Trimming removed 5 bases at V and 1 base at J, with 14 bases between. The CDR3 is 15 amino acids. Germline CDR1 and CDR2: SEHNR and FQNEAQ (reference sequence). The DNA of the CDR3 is TGTGCCAGCAGCCCATGGGGGGGCCAGAACACTGAAGCTTTCTTT. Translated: CASSPWGGQNTEAFF.

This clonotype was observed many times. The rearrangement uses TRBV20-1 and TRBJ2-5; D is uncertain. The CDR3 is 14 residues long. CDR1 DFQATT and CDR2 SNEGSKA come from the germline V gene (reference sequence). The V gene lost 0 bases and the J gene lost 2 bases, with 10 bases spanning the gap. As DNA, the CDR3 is TGCAGTGCTAGAGATCCGCGCTCGCAAGAGACCCAGTACTTC. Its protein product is CSARDPRSQETQYF.

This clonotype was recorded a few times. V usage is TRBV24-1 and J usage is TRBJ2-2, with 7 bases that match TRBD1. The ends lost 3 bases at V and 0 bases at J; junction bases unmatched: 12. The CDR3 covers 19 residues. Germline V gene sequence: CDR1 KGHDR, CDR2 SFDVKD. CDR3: CATSDPGQVLTANTGELFF. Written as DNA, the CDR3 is TGTGCCACCAGTGATCCCGGACAGGTCCTAACCGCGAACACCGGGGAGCTGTTTTTT.

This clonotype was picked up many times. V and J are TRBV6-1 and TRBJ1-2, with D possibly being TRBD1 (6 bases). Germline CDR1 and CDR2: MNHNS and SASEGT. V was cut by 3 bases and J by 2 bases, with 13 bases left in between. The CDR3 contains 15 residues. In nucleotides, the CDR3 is TGTGCCAGCAGTGATGGACAGCGGCGAAACTATGGCTACACCTTC. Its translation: CASSDGQRRNYGYTF.

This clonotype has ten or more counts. CDR3 bases: TGTGCCAGCAGTACGGACGGATCCTACGAGCAGTACTTC. It translates to CASSTDGSYEQYF. The rearrangement joins TRBV12-3 or TRBV12-4 to TRBJ2-7; D gene unclear. The CDR3 covers 13 residues. V was clipped by 5 bases and J by 1 base, with 9 bases between them.

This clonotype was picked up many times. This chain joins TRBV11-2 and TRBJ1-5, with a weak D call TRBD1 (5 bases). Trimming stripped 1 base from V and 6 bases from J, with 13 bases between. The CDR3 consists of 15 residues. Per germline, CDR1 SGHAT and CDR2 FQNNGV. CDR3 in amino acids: CASSLASGGGQPQHF. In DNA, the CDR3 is TGTGCCAGCAGCTTAGCCTCCGGGGGTGGTCAGCCCCAGCATTTT. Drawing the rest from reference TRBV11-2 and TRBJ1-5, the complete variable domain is EAGVAQSPRYKIIEKRQSVAFWCNPISGHATLYWYQQILGQGPKLLIQFQNNGVVDDSQLPKDRFSAERLKGVDSTLKIQPAKLEDSAVYLCASSLASGGGQPQHFGDGTRLSIL.

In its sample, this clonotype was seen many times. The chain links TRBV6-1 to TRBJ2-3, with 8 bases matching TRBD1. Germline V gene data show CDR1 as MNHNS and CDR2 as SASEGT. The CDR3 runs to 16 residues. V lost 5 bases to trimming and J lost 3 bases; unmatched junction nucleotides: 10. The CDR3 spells CASSPDRRTGTDTQYF. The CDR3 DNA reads TGTGCCAGCAGTCCCGACCGGCGGACAGGGACAGATACGCAGTATTTT.

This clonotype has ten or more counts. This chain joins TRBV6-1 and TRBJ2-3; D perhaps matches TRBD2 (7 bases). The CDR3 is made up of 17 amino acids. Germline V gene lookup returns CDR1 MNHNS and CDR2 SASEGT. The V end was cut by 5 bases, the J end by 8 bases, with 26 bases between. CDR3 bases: TGTGCCAGCAGTTATCTTCGGGGGGCTCAGGTCGCGGGTACGCAGTATTTT. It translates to CASSYLRGAQVAGTQYF.

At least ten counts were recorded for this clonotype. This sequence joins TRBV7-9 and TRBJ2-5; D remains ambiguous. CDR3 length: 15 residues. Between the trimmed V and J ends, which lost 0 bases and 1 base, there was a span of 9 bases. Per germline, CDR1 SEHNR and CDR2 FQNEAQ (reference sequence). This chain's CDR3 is CASSLALTLQETQYF. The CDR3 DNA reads TGTGCCAGCAGCTTAGCGCTAACTCTCCAAGAGACCCAGTACTTC.